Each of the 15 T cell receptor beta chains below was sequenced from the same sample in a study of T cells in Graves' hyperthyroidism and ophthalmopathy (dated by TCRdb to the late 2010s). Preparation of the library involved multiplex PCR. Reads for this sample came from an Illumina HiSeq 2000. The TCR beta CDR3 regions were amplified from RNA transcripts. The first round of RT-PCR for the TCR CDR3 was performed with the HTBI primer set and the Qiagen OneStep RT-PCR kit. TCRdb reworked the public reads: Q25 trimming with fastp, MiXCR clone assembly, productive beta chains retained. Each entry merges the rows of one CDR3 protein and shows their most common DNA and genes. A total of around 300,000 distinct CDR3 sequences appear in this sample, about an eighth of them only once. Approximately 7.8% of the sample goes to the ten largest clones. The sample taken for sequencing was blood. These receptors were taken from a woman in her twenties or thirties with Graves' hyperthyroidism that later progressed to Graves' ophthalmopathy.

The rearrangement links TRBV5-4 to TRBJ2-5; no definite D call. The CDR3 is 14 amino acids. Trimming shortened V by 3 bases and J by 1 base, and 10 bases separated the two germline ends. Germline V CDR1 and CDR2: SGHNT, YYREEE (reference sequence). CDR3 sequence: CASSSTASQETQYF. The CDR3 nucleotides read TGTGCCAGCAGCTCTACAGCTTCCCAAGAGACCCAGTACTTC.

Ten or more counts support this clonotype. DNA for the CDR3: TGCGCCAGCAGCCAAGTAATGGGGTTGGAGACCCAGTACTTC. This encodes CASSQVMGLETQYF. This chain connects TRBV4-1 to TRBJ2-5; D gene ambiguous. The CDR3 extends over 14 amino acids. Germline values: CDR1 MGHRA, CDR2 YSYEKL. V was shortened by 1 base and J by 5 bases, with 11 bases between the two germline ends.

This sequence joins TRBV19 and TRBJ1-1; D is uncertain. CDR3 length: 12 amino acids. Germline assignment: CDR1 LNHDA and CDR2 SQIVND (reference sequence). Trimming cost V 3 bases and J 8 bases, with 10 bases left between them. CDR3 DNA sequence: TGTGCCAGTAGTATTCTTTTAGGCGAAGCTTTCTTT. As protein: CASSILLGEAFF.

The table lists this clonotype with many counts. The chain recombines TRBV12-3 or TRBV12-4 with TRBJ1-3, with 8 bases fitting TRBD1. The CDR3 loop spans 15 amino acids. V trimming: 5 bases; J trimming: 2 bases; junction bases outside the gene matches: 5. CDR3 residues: CASSTVTGAGNTIYF. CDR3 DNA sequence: TGTGCCAGCAGTACCGTGACAGGGGCTGGAAACACCATATATTTT.

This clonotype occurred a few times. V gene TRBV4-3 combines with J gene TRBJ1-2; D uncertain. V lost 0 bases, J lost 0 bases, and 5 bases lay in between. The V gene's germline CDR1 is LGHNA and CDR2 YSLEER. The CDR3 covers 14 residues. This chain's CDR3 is CASSQDRANYGYTF. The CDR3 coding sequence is TGCGCCAGCAGCCAAGATCGAGCTAACTATGGCTACACCTTC.

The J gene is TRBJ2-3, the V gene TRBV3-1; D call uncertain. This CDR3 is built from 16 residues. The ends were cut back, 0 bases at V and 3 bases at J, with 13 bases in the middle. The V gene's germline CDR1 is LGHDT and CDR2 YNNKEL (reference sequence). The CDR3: CASSQDLDLVTDTQYF. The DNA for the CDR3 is TGTGCCAGCAGCCAAGATCTTGACCTTGTGACAGATACGCAGTATTTT.

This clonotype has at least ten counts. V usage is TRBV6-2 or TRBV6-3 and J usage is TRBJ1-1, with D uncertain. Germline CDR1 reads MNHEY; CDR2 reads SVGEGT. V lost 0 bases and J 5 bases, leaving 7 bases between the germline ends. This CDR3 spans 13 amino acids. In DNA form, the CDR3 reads TGTGCCAGCAGTTACTCGGCCCGGACTGAAGCTTTCTTT. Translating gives CASSYSARTEAFF.

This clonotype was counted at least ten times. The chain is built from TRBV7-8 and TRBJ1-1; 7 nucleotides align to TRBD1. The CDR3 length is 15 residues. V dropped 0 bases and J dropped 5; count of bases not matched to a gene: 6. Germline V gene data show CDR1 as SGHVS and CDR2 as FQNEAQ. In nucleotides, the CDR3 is TGTGCCAGCAGCTTAGCAAACAGGGGTGAAACTGAAGCTTTCTTT. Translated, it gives CASSLANRGETEAFF.

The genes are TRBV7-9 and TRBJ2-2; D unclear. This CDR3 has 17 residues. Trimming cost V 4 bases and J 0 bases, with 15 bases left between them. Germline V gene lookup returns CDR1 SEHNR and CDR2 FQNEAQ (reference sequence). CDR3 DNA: TGTGCCAGCAGCTCTACCAGTACTCGATCGAACACCGGGGAGCTGTTTTTT. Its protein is CASSSTSTRSNTGELFF.

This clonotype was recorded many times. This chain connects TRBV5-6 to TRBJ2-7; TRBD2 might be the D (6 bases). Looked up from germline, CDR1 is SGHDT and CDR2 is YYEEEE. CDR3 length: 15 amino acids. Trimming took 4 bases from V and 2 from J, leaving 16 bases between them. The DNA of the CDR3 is TGTGCCAGCAGCCCGGGACTGTCTTCCGCCTACGAGCAGTACTTC. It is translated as CASSPGLSSAYEQYF.

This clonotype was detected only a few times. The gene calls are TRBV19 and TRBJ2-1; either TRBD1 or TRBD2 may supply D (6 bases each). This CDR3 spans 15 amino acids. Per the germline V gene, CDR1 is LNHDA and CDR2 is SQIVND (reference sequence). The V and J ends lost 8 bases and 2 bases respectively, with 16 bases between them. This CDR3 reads CASQGTSSPYNEQFF. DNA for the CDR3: TGTGCCAGTCAGGGGACTTCTTCACCCTACAATGAGCAGTTCTTC.

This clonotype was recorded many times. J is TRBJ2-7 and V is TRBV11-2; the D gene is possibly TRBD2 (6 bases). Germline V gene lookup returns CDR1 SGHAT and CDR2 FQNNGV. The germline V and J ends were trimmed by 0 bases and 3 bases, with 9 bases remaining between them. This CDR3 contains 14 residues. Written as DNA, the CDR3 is TGTGCCAGCAGCTTAGAGGGACTCAGCTACGAGCAGTACTTC. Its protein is CASSLEGLSYEQYF.

The CDR3 DNA reads TGTGCCAGCAGCGTAGGGGGAGCGGAAGAGACCCAGTACTTC. Translating gives CASSVGGAEETQYF. The rearrangement links TRBV9 to TRBJ2-5, with D perhaps matching TRBD2 (5 bases). Trimming stripped 0 bases from V and 3 bases from J, with 9 bases between. Germline V gene sequence: CDR1 SGDLS, CDR2 YYNGEE. This CDR3 has 14 amino acids.

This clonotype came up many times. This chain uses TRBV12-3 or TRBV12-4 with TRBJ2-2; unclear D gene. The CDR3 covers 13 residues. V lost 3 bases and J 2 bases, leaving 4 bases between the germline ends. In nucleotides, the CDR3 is TGTGCCAGCAGTTTGTATAACACCGGGGAGCTGTTTTTT. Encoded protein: CASSLYNTGELFF.

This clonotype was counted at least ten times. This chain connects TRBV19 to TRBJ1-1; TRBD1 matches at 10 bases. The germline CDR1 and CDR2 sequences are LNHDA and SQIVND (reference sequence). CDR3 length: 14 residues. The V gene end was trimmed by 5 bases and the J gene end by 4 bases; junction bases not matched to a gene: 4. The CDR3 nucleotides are TGTGCCAGTAGTTTGACAGGGGGCGTCACTGAAGCTTTCTTT. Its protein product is CASSLTGGVTEAFF.